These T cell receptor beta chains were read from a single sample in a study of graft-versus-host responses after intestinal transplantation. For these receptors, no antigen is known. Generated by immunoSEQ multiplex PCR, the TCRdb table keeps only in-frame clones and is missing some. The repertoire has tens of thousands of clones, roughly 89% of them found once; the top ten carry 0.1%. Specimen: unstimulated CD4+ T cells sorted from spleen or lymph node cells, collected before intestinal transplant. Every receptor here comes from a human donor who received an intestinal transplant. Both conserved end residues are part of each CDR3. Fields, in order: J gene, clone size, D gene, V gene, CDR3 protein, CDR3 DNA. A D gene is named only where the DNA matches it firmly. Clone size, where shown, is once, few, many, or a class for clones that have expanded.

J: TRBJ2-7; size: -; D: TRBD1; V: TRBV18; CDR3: CASSPNRDRATSPTF; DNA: TGTGCCAGCTCACCGAACCGGGACAGGGCTACGAGCCCAACTTTC
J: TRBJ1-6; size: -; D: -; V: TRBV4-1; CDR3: CASSQESNYNSPLHF; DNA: TGCGCCAGCAGCCAAGAGAGTAACTATAATTCACCCCTCCACTTT
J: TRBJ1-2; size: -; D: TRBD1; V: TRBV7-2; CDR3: CASSLAGTGVRDGYTF; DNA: TGTGCCAGCAGCTTAGCCGGGACAGGGGTTAGGGATGGCTACACCTTC
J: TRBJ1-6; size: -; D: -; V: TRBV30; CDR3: CAWSPLGPGVDSPLHF; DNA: TGTGCCTGGAGTCCCCTCGGCCCAGGCGTGGATTCACCCCTCCACTTT
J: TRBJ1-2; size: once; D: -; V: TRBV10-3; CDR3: CAIFTTAQPGANYGYTF; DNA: TGTGCCATCTTTACAACGGCGCAGCCTGGAGCTAACTATGGCTACACCTTC
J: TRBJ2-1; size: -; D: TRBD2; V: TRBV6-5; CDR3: CASSLGGTYFF; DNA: TGTGCCAGCAGTCTGGGGGGGACGTATTTCTTC
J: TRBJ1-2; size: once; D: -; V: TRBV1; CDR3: CTSSLMREGGRYTF; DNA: TGCACCAGCAGCCTCATGAGAGAAGGAGGGCGCTACACCTTC
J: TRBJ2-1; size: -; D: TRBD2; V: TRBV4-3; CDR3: CASSQEVAGGADNEQFF; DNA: TGCGCCAGCAGCCAAGAGGTAGCGGGGGGGGCGGACAATGAGCAGTTCTTC
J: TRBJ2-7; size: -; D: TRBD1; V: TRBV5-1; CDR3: CASSLRDRGTGEQYF; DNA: TGCGCCAGCAGCTTAAGGGACAGGGGAACTGGTGAGCAGTACTTC
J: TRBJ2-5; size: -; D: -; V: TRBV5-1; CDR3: CASSSITQETQYF; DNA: TGCGCCAGCAGCTCAATAACTCAAGAGACCCAGTACTTC
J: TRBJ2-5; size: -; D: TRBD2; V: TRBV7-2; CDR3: CASSLERGGQETQYF; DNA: TGTGCCAGCAGCTTGGAGCGGGGGGGCCAAGAGACCCAGTACTTC
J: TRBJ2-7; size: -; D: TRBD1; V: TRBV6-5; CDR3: CASSERTGFHEQYF; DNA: TGTGCCAGCAGTGAGAGGACAGGGTTCCACGAGCAGTACTTC
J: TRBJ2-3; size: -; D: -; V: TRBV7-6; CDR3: CASSLLRKMSTDTQYF; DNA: TGTGCCAGCAGCTTACTGCGGAAAATGAGCACAGATACGCAGTATTTT
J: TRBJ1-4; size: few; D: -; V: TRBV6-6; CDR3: CASSYPVTVTNEKLFF; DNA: TGTGCCAGCAGTTACCCGGTGACAGTTACTAATGAAAAACTGTTTTTT
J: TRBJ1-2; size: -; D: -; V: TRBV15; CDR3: CATSRDLRQGTNYGYTF; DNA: TGTGCCACCAGCAGAGATCTTCGGCAGGGTACTAACTATGGCTACACCTTC